This TCR beta chain was captured by sequencing in a study of regulatory T cells in long-lasting Graves disease. Relying on iRepertoire HTBI primers and Arm-PCR of CDR3 regions, the team built TCR beta libraries. TCRdb analysed the multiplex PCR reads with MiXCR anew, one entry per CDR3 protein. This table has over 650,000 distinct CDR3 sequences, 25% to 35% appearing once. CDR3 length: 16 amino acids. In germline, CDR1 is LGHDT, CDR2 YNNKEL (reference sequence). Trimming stripped 0 bases from V and 7 bases from J, with 16 bases between. This clonotype was seen a few times. The antigen remains undetermined. The time point denotes: persistent/refractory GD, antithyroid drugs over 5 years with positive TRAb. With RNA extracted from PBMCs as input, the TCR library was made. A volume of 7 to 9 milliliters of peripheral blood was collected in EDTA tubes. General study results and limits: Patients with persistent disease showed a bias toward TRBV28, TRBJ1-2 and TRBJ2-5. Persistent Graves' patients showed less TCR diversity than newly diagnosed ones. New patients shared fewer public clonotypes (roughly 1,000) than persistent patients did (approximately 3,000).

The rearrangement links TRBV3-1 to TRBJ1-3; D is unclear. This sequence was found in a female donor with Graves disease. Sequencing was performed on peripheral blood mononuclear cells (PBMCs), taken when the disease was refractory, from a patient treated with antithyroid drugs. The CDR3 loop is CASSQDLSSGLNTIYF. The CDR3 DNA sequence: TGTGCCAGCAGCCAAGATCTCTCTTCTGGCCTGAACACCATATATTTT.